The clone carrying this T cell receptor beta chain has a count of ten or more. The antigen is undetermined. This specimen comes from a study of T cells in Graves' hyperthyroidism and ophthalmopathy. On the study more broadly: Prior to any treatment, at the point of initial diagnosis, peripheral blood was collected. Study-level points and caveats: Ophthalmopathy, as predicted by the model, came a median approximately 6.5 months after the prediction.

Using RNA transcripts as the source, TCR beta CDR3 regions were amplified. A first-round RT-PCR of the TCR CDR3 used the HTBI primer set. MiXCR, run by TCRdb on the multiplex PCR reads, gives a single entry per CDR3 protein. The table lists 550,000 to 800,000 distinct CDR3 sequences, less than 20% of them singletons. This CDR3 has 16 residues. Germline CDR1 GTSNPN, CDR2 SVGIG (reference sequence). Trimming cost V 2 bases and J 1 base, with 16 bases left between them. Graves' hyperthyroidism showing no ophthalmopathy progression within 18 months was considered stable. Used for diagnoses were clinical symptoms, serum thyroxine and TRAb, thyroid ultrasound and orbital computed tomography.

The receptor's source is a man younger than 35 with Graves' hyperthyroidism. Sequenced material: blood. V and J are TRBV30 and TRBJ2-3; possibly TRBD2 for D (5 bases). The CDR3 DNA sequence: TGTGCCTGGAGTAGGTCGTCGGGATCTGGCACAGATACGCAGTATTTT. Translation gives CAWSRSSGSGTDTQYF.